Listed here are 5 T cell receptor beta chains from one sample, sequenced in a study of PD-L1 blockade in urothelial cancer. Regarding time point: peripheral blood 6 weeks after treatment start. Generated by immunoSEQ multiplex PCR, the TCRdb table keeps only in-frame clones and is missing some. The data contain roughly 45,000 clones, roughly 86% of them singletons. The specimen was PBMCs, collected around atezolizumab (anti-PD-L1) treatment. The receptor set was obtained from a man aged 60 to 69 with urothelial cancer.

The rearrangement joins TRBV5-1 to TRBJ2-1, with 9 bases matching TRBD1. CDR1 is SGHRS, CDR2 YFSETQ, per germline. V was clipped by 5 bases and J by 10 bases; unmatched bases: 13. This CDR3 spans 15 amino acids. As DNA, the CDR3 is TGCGCCAGCAGTGTACAGGGGACAGGGTCAGGAGAGCAGTTCTTC. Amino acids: CASSVQGTGSGEQFF. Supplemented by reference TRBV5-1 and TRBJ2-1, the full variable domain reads KAGVTQTPRYLIKTRGQQVTLSCSPISGHRSVSWYQQTPGQGLQFLFEYFSETQRNKGNFPGRFSGRQFSNSRSEMNVSTLELGDSALYLCASSVQGTGSGEQFFGPGTRLTVL.

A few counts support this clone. The CDR3: CASSLASGNLGGELFF. The CDR3 DNA reads TGCGCCAGCAGCTTGGCTAGCGGGAATCTTGGCGGGGAGCTGTTTTTT. The V gene is TRBV5-1, the J gene TRBJ2-2; 9 positions agree with TRBD2. The CDR3 sequence is 16 residues long. The V gene end was trimmed by 0 bases and the J gene end by 7 bases; junction bases not matched to a gene: 7. Germline CDR1 reads SGHRS; CDR2 reads YFSETQ.

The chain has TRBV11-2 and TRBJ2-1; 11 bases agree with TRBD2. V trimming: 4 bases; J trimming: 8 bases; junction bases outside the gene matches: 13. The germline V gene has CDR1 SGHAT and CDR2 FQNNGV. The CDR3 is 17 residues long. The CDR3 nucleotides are TGTGCCAGCAGCTCAAGGCTACTAGCGGGAGCCCTCTATGAGCAGTTCTTC. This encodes CASSSRLLAGALYEQFF.

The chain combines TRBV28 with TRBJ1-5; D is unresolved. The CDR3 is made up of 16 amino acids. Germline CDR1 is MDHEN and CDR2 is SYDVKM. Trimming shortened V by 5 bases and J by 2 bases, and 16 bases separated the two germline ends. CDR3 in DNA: TGTGCCAGCAGTATGATTCGTACGGTGGGCAATCAGCCCCAGCATTTT. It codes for CASSMIRTVGNQPQHF.

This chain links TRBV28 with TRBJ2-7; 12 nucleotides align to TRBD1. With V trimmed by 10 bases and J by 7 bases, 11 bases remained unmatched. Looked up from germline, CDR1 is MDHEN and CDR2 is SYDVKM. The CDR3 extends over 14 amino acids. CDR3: CATSRDRGHREQYF. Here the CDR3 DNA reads TGTGCCACCTCCCGGGACAGGGGGCACAGGGAGCAGTACTTC.